This TCR beta chain was captured by sequencing in a study of shared clonotypes between healthy human individuals. Study at large: Each donor had three CD4 naive, three CD4 memory, two CD8 naive and one CD8 memory plate. Study findings and constraints: Among the subsets, naive ones generally showed larger estimated richness than memory ones.

A note on this clone: Its antigen is unidentified.

Some clones are missing from TCRdb's copy, which holds only in-frame ones; the method was immunoSEQ multiplex PCR. The sample has about 510,000 clones; almost 97% are singletons. The germline V gene has CDR1 SGHVS and CDR2 FQNEAQ. Trimming stripped 2 bases from V and 7 bases from J, with 12 bases between. The CDR3 runs 14 residues. Recent acute infections and vaccinations were absent in the healthy HIV-negative adult donors. Into CD45RA+ naive and CD45RA-negative memory subsets, the CD4+ cells were split. V gene TRBV7-8 combines with J gene TRBJ2-4; tentatively, D is TRBD2 (7 bases). Sequenced input: naive CD4+ T cells sorted from blood. Subset specified: CD45RA+ positively selected. The receptor comes from a woman in her twenties or thirties in good health. For the CDR3, the DNA is TGTGCCAGCAGCTTAACGGGGGGCGAGAACATTCAGTACTTC. Residues: CASSLTGGENIQYF.